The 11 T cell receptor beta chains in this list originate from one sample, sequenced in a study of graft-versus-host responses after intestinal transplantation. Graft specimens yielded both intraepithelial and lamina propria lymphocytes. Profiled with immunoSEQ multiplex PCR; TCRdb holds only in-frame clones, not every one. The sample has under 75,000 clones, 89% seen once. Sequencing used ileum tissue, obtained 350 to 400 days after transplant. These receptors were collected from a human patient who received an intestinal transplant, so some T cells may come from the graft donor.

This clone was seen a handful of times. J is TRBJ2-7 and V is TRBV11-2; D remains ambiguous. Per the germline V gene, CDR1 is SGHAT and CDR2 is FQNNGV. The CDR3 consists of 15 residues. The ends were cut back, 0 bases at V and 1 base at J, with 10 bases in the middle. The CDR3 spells CASSLEGFSSYEQYF. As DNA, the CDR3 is TGTGCCAGCAGCTTAGAAGGCTTTAGTTCCTACGAGCAGTACTTC. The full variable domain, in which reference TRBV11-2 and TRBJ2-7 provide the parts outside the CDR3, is EAGVAQSPRYKIIEKRQSVAFWCNPISGHATLYWYQQILGQGPKLLIQFQNNGVVDDSQLPKDRFSAERLKGVDSTLKIQPAKLEDSAVYLCASSLEGFSSYEQYFGPGTRLTVT.

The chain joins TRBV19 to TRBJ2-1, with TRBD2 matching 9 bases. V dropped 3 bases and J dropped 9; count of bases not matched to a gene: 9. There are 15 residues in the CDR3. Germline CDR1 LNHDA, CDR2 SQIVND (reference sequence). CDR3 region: CASSMRGGLGSEQFF. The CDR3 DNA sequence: TGTGCCAGTAGTATGCGGGGGGGGCTTGGAAGTGAGCAGTTCTTC.

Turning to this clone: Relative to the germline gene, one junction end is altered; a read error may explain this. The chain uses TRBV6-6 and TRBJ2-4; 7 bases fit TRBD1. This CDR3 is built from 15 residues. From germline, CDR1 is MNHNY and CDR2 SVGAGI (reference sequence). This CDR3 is CASSYSEATGTAIHF. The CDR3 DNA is TGTGCCAGCAGTTACTCGGAGGCAACCGGGACAGCAATACACTTC.

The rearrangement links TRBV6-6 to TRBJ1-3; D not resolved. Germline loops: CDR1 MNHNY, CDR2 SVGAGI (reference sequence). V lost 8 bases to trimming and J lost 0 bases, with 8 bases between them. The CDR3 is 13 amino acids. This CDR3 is CASEVSSGNTIYF. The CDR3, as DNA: TGTGCCAGCGAGGTGAGCTCTGGAAACACCATATATTTT.

The CDR3 nucleotides read TGTGCCAGCAGTGCCCATTTCACCGGGGAGCTGTTTTTT. It encodes CASSAHFTGELFF. The chain joins TRBV6-6 to TRBJ2-2; no firm D call. Germline V gene sequence: CDR1 MNHNY, CDR2 SVGAGI (reference sequence). CDR3 length: 13 residues. V lost 5 bases and J lost 4, with 8 bases in between.

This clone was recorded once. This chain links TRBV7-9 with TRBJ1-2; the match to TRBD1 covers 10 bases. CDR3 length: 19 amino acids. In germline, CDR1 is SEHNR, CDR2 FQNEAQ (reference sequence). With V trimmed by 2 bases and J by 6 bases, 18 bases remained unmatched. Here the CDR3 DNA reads TGTGCCAGCAGCTTATTTACTTTTATTGGGACAGGGGAAGGAGATGGCTACACCTTC. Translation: CASSLFTFIGTGEGDGYTF.

In DNA form, the CDR3 reads TGTGCCACCATCCCTTTAGTGAGAAAAGCTTTCTTT. Residues: CATIPLVRKAFF. The V and J genes are TRBV15 and TRBJ1-1; D is unresolved. This CDR3 spans 12 amino acids. Germline-derived CDR1 and CDR2 are LNHNV and YYDKDF (reference sequence). V was cut by 7 bases and J by 9 bases, with 15 bases left in between.

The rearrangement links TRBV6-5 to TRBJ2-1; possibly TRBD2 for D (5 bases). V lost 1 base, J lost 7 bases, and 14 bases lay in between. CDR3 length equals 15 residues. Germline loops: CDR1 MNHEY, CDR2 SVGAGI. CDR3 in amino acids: CASSYYTGTKNEQFF. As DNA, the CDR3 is TGTGCCAGCAGTTACTATACGGGAACCAAGAATGAGCAGTTCTTC.

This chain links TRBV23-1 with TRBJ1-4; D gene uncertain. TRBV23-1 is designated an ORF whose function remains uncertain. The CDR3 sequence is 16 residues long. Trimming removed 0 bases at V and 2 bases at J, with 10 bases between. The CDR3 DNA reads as TGCGCCAGCAGTCAATCGAGGGAGGCTACTAATGAAAAACTGTTTTTT. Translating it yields CASSQSREATNEKLFF.

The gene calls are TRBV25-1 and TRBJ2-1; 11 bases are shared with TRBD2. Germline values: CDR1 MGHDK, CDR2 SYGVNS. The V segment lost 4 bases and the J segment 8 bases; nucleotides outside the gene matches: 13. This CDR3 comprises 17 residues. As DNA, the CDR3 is TGTGCCAGCAGTGGTTTCAATGTAGCGGGGGGGCTCGATGAGCAGTTCTTC. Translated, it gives CASSGFNVAGGLDEQFF.

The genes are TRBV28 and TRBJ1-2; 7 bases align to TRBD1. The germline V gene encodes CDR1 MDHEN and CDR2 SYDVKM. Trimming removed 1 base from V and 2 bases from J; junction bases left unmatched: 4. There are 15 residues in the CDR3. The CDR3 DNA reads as TGTGCCAGCAGTTTATTGGCGGGACAGAACTATGGCTACACCTTC. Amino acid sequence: CASSLLAGQNYGYTF.